The 2 T cell receptor beta chains below all came from one sample that was sequenced in a study of Graves' ophthalmopathy and Graves' hyperthyroidism. RNA transcripts provided the template for amplifying TCR beta CDR3 regions. First-round RT-PCR used HTBI primers; second-round multiplex PCR followed. TCRdb processed the multiplex PCR reads anew with MiXCR; each CDR3 protein has one entry. The sample has about 740,000 distinct CDR3 sequences; roughly two fifths are singletons. Sequencing used peripheral blood. Receptors were obtained from an adult man with Graves' ophthalmopathy.

The CDR3 is CASSPQTGALAEAFF. In DNA form, the CDR3 reads TGTGCCAGCAGCCCGCAGACAGGGGCGTTGGCTGAAGCTTTCTTT. This rearrangement joins TRBV25-1 to TRBJ1-1; 8 positions agree with TRBD1. This CDR3 has 15 amino acids. V was pared by 6 bases and J by 6 bases, with 12 bases of the junction left unmatched. The germline CDR1 and CDR2 sequences are MGHDK and SYGVNS.

This clonotype showed up many times. The chain employs TRBV7-8 and TRBJ2-2, with 8 bases identical to TRBD1. CDR3 length equals 12 residues. V trimming: 2 bases; J trimming: 15 bases; junction bases outside the gene matches: 5. Per germline, CDR1 SGHVS and CDR2 FQNEAQ. The CDR3 region is CASSLFGGQVFF. DNA of the CDR3: TGTGCCAGCAGCTTATTCGGGGGACAGGTGTTTTTT. Variable domain in full (rest from reference TRBV7-8 and TRBJ2-2): GAGVSQSPRYKVAKRGQDVALRCDPISGHVSLFWYQQALGQGPEFLTYFQNEAQLDKSGLPSDRFFAERPEGSVSTLKIQRTQQEDSAVYLCASSLFGGQVFFGEGSRLTVL.